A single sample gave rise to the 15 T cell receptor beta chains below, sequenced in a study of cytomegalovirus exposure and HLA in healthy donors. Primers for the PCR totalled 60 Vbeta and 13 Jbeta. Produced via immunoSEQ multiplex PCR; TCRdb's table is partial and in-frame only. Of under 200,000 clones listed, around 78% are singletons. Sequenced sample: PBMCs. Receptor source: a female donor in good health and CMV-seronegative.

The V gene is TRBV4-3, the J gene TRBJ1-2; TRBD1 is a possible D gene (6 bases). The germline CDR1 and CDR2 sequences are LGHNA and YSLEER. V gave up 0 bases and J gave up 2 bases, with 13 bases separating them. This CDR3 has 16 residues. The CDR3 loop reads CASSQERGLNNYGYTF. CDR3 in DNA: TGCGCCAGCAGCCAAGAGCGGGGGCTTAACAACTATGGCTACACCTTC.

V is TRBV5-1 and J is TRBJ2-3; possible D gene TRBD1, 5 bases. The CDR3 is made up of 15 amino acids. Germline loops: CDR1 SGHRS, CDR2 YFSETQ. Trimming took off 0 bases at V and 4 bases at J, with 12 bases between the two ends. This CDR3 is CASSLARWGADTQYF. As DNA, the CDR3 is TGCGCCAGCAGCTTGGCCAGGTGGGGCGCAGATACGCAGTATTTT.

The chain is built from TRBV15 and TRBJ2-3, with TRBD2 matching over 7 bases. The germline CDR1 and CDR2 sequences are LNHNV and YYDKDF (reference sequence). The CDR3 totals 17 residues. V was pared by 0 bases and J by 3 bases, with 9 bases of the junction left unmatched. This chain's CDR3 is CATSRDLKRGGTDTQYF. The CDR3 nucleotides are TGTGCCACCAGCAGAGATCTTAAGCGGGGTGGAACAGATACGCAGTATTTT.

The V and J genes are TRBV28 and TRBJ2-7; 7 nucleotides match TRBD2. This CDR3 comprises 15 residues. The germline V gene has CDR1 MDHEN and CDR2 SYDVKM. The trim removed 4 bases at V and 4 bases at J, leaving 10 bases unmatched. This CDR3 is CASSSGGSGAYEQYF. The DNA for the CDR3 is TGTGCCAGCAGTTCGGGGGGTTCTGGAGCTTACGAGCAGTACTTC.

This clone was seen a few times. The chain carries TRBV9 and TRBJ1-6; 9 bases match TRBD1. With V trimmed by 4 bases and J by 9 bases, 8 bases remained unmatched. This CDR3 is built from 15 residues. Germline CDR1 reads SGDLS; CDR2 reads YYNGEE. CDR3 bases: TGTGCCAGCAGCCCGGGGACAGGGAGCCGTTCACCCCTCCACTTT. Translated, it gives CASSPGTGSRSPLHF.

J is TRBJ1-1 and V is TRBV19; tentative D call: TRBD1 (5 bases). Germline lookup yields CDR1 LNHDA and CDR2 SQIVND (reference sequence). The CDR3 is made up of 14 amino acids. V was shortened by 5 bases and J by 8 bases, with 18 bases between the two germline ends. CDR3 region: CASSPPSGGGEAFF. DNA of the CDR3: TGTGCCAGTAGTCCCCCAAGCGGCGGGGGAGAAGCTTTCTTT.

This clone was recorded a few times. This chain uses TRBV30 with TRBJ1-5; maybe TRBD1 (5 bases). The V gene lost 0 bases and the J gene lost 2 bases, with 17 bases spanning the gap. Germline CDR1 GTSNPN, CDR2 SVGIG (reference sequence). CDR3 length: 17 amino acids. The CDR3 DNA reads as TGTGCCTGGAGTGTAGTGAGGTCCCCGGGGGGCAATCAGCCCCAGCATTTT. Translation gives CAWSVVRSPGGNQPQHF.

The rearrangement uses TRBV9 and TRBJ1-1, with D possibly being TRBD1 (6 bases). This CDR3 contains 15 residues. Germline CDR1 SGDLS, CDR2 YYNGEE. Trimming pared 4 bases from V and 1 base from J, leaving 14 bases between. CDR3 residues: CASSPQRQANTEAFF. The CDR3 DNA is TGTGCCAGCAGCCCCCAGCGACAGGCGAACACTGAAGCTTTCTTT.

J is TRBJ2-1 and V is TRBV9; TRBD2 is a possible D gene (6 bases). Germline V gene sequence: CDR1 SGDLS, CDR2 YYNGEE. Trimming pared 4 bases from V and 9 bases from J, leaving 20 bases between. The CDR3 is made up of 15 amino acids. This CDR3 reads CASSPNAGGNGEQFF. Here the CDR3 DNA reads TGTGCCAGCAGCCCCAATGCCGGAGGGAACGGTGAGCAGTTCTTC.

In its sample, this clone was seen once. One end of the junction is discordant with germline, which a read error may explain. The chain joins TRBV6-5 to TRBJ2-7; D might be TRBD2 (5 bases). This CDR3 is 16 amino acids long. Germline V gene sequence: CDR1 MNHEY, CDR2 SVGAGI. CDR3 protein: CASSYSIASSGHEQYF. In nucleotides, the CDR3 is TGTGCCAGCAGTTACTCGATCGCTAGCTCTGGGCACGAGCAGTACTTT.

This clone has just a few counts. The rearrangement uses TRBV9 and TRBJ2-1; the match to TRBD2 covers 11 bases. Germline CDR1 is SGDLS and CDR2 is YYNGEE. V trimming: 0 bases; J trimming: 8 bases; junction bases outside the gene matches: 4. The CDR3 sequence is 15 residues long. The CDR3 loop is CASSVGLAGRDEQFF. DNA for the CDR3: TGTGCCAGCAGCGTAGGACTAGCGGGGCGCGATGAGCAGTTCTTC.

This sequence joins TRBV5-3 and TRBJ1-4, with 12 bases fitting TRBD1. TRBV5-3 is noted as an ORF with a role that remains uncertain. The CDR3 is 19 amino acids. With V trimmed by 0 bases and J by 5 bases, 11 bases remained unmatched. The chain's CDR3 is CARSLEGQGALALNEKLFF. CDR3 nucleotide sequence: TGTGCCAGAAGCTTGGAGGGACAGGGGGCCTTGGCGTTGAATGAAAAACTGTTTTTT.

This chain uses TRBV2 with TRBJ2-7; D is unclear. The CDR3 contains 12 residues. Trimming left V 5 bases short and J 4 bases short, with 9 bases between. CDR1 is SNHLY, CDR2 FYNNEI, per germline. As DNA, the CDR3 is TGTGCCAGCAGTCCAGAACGTTACGAGCAGTACTTC. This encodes CASSPERYEQYF.

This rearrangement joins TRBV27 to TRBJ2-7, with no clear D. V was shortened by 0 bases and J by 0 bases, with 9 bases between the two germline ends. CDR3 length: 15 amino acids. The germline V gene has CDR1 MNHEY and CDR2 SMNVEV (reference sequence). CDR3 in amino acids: CASSLSSTLSYEQYF. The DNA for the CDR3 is TGTGCCAGCAGTTTATCGTCGACACTCTCCTACGAGCAGTACTTC.

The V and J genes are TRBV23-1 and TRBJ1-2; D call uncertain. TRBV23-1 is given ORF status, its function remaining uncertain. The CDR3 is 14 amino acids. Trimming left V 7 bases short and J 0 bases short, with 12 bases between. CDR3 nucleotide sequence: TGCGCCAGCACCCCGGGGAAAACTAACTATGGCTACACCTTC. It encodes CASTPGKTNYGYTF.